The entry that follows covers one TCR beta chain sequence. Its antigen is unknown. This sample is drawn from a study of identical twins. Study-wide findings and caveats: It was out-of-frame TCR alpha sharing in monozygotic twins that models underestimated. Cross-sectional statistics underpinned the conclusions; the same donors were not followed.

V trimming: 5 bases; J trimming: 9 bases; junction bases outside the gene matches: 3. CDR1 SGHAT and CDR2 FQNNGV come from the germline V gene. The CDR3 sequence is 12 residues long. One entry per CDR3 protein results from TCRdb running MiXCR on the 5' RACE reads. The data hold about 460,000 distinct CDR3 sequences, with approximately 15% observed a single time. These sequences were also reported in another study, on yellow fever vaccine responses in identical twins.

The rearrangement joins TRBV11-2 to TRBJ2-1; 8 bases map to TRBD2. Sequenced: CD4+ T cells sorted from blood. The receptor's source is a woman aged 18-29 years in good health. The CDR3 DNA sequence: TGTGCCAGCAGCCGGGAGGGCGGTGAGCAGTTCTTC. Protein sequence: CASSREGGEQFF.